This paragraph reports one T cell receptor (beta chain). This entry belongs to a study of blood T cell repertoires in COVID-19. The CDR3 spans 15 residues. Germline CDR1 is MDHEN and CDR2 is SYDVKM. J lost 3 bases, V lost 1 base, and 6 bases had no gene match. Generated by immunoSEQ multiplex PCR, the TCRdb table keeps only in-frame clones and is missing some. The sample holds almost 250,000 clones, approximately 90% seen once. Sequencing used PBMCs or T cells enriched from blood (not recorded which). The genes are TRBV28 and TRBJ2-7; 7 nucleotides line up with TRBD1. The sequence derives from a woman aged 25 to 39 who had recovered from COVID-19. CDR3 coding DNA: TGTGCCAGCAGTTTATTGGGACAGCTAAACTACGAGCAGTACTTC. Its protein product is CASSLLGQLNYEQYF.